This TCR beta chain was sequenced during a study of cytomegalovirus exposure and HLA in healthy donors. The germline V gene has CDR1 SGDLS and CDR2 YYNGEE. The CDR3 sequence is 16 residues long. The germline V and J ends were trimmed by 2 bases and 5 bases, with 20 bases remaining between them. The primer mix had 60 Vbeta and 13 Jbeta primers. Measured with immunoSEQ multiplex PCR; TCRdb has only the in-frame clones, and not every one. The table lists roughly 140,000 clones, over 75% of them singletons. The rearrangement uses TRBV9 and TRBJ2-7; a weak D match, TRBD1 (6 bases). Sequenced input: PBMCs. The sequence came from a young man in good health and CMV-seropositive. For the CDR3, the DNA is TGTGCCAGCAGCGTGAGTCTGGGGGCGACTCAGAACGAGCAGTACTTC. Translation: CASSVSLGATQNEQYF.